These 11 T cell receptor beta chains were all obtained from the same sample, sequenced in a study of human CD8 memory T cell subsets. It was UMI-labeled 5' RACE by which the TCR beta libraries were made. TCRdb reanalyzed the 5' RACE reads, giving one entry per CDR3 protein sequence and no DNA. The ten most abundant clones cover 18% of a sample with about 5,500 distinct CDR3 sequences. The sequenced material came from CD8+ T cells from PBMCs. Receptor source: a human donor in good health.

The rearrangement links TRBV7-2 to TRBJ1-1; TCRdb's D gene call, TRBD1, goes unchecked for lack of DNA. The V gene's germline CDR1 is SGHTA and CDR2 FQGNSA. This CDR3 spans 16 amino acids. Here the CDR3 reads CASSLYFPQPSTEAFF.

The rearrangement joins TRBV27 to TRBJ2-3; TCRdb's D gene call, TRBD1, goes unchecked for lack of DNA. The CDR3 has 20 residues. The germline CDR1 and CDR2 sequences are MNHEY and SMNVEV (reference sequence). CDR3 sequence: CASSRLFRNRDLSSTDTQYF.

The chain joins TRBV20-1 to TRBJ2-7. The CDR3 sequence is 14 residues long. The germline V gene has CDR1 DFQATT and CDR2 SNEGSKA (reference sequence). This CDR3 reads CSARAALSSYEQYF.

The V and J genes are TRBV29-1 and TRBJ2-3; TCRdb selects TRBD2, and the lack of DNA leaves this call unchecked. There are 15 residues in the CDR3. Germline V CDR1 and CDR2: SQVTM, ANQGSEA. The CDR3 loop reads CSGGTSGRTADTQYF.

This clonotype shows up as medium-sized by frequency. The chain combines TRBV29-1 with TRBJ1-2; TCRdb's D gene call, TRBD1, goes unchecked for lack of DNA. Germline lookup yields CDR1 SQVTM and CDR2 ANQGSEA. The CDR3 consists of 12 residues. CDR3 region: CSVPGRADGYTF.

The chain is built from TRBV7-9 and TRBJ2-7; TCRdb selects TRBD1, and the lack of DNA leaves this call unchecked. Per germline, CDR1 SEHNR and CDR2 FQNEAQ (reference sequence). There are 15 residues in the CDR3. The CDR3 reads CASSPSGQGAYEQYF.

The chain has TRBV20-1 and TRBJ1-5; TCRdb designates TRBD1, a call that cannot be tested without DNA. The CDR3 spans 16 residues. Germline CDR1 is DFQATT and CDR2 is SNEGSKA (reference sequence). The CDR3 sequence is CSALGQGAQSNQPQHF.

The chain has TRBV10-2 and TRBJ1-1; TCRdb picks TRBD1, but there is no DNA to check that call. Germline V gene lookup returns CDR1 WSHSY and CDR2 SAAADI. This CDR3 has 12 residues. This chain's CDR3 is CASRADRGRTFF.

This chain connects TRBV5-5 to TRBJ1-3. The CDR3 sequence is 14 residues long. CDR1 is SGHKS, CDR2 YYEKEE, per germline (reference sequence). The CDR3 is CASSSDISGNTIYF.

The chain joins TRBV24-1 to TRBJ2-7; the TCRdb call, TRBD1, lacks DNA for checking. Germline CDR1 KGHDR, CDR2 SFDVKD. This CDR3 comprises 15 residues. The CDR3 is CATSDSGGRMNEQYF.

Considering frequency, this clonotype is medium-sized (0.01 to 0.1%). The rearrangement links TRBV4-2 to TRBJ2-1. The CDR3 covers 12 residues. CDR1 is LGHNA and CDR2 is YNFKEQ in the germline V gene. The CDR3 loop reads CASSQMNNEQFF.